This T cell receptor beta chain was found in a study of blood T cell repertoires in COVID-19. Background on the study: There were acute and convalescent COVID-19 samples, and they came from the United States, Italy and Spain.

Participants were aged about 18 to 95 years, lived in under 30 US areas, and enrolled virtually. Cohort allocation depended upon clinical history that participants reported. The germline V gene encodes CDR1 SNHLY and CDR2 FYNNEI. The ends lost 7 bases at V and 0 bases at J; junction bases unmatched: 5. This CDR3 is 15 amino acids long. Clones were read by immunoSEQ multiplex PCR, and TCRdb kept only the in-frame ones, dropping some. The table includes about 300,000 clones, approximately 83% detected once. This TCR was sampled from a man younger than 40 who had recovered from COVID-19. This chain connects TRBV2 to TRBJ2-1; the match to TRBD1 covers 8 bases. The sequencing input was PBMCs or T cells enriched from blood (not recorded which). Written as DNA, the CDR3 is TGTGCCAGCATCCAGGGGGCCGGCTCCTACAATGAGCAGTTCTTC. It codes for CASIQGAGSYNEQFF.